This T cell receptor beta chain was retrieved from a study of CD8 T cells in ankylosing spondylitis (dated by TCRdb to about 2017). About the investigation overall: T cell receptor beta repertoires were profiled in healthy donors and ankylosing spondylitis patients so that disease-linked TCR variants could be found. Peripheral blood samples were taken, and synovial fluid was additionally collected from ankylosing spondylitis patients. The full study cohort was made up of about 25 ankylosing spondylitis patients and about a hundred healthy donors. Overall results and qualifications from the work: Some TCR beta motif variants had previously been reported in synovial fluid and blood of reactive arthritis patients, which suggested common disease-initiation mechanisms. According to the report, matched synovial fluid samples from ankylosing spondylitis patients were significantly enriched for the disease-linked clones. Blood from ankylosing spondylitis patients appeared to be characterized by a TCR beta motif made up of several highly homologous amino acid variants. A CD8+ phenotype was shown by the disease-linked clones, which were found at relatively low frequencies in peripheral blood.

The CDR3, from cysteine to phenylalanine, totals 13 residues. Just CDR3 DNA is preserved here, 39 bases in frame from base 1. CDR1 and CDR2 are drawn from the germline V gene: SGHRS, YFSETQ. V lost 4 bases and J lost 6 bases, and the count of bases not matched to a germline gene is 2. A remark on this clonotype: No cognate antigen has been identified for it. Per-base qualities were not stored, and no clone one base away is much larger.

Sequencing was performed on an Illumina HiSeq 2500. Quantitative 5'-RACE with molecular barcodes was the method used to prepare the TCR beta libraries. Processing in the source paper ran as follows. A new computational method, built on a probabilistic model of VDJ rearrangement, was used to identify disease-linked TCR variants. TCRdb's own reprocessing of the public reads used fastp at Q25 and MiXCR and kept productive beta chains. Identical CDR3 protein sequences are pooled into one entry, listed with their most common genes and DNA. TCRdb, not the original authors, processed these V and J calls. This sample lists roughly 230,000 distinct CDR3 sequences; more than 15% were detected once. The ten largest make up roughly 34% of the sample.

The chain was built from TRBV5-1 and TRBJ1-1; 11 central nucleotides agree with TRBD1. The receptor was isolated from a male donor with ankylosing spondylitis or in good health (not recorded which). Sequencing input: blood, either unsorted or a sorted T cell fraction (not recorded which). The CDR3 in this case is CASSPGQGAEAFF. At the DNA level, the sequence is TGCGCCAGCAGCCCGGGACAGGGGGCTGAAGCTTTCTTT.